Presented here are 2 T cell receptor beta chains from one specimen sequenced in a study of cytomegalovirus exposure and HLA in healthy donors. Primers for the PCR totalled 60 Vbeta and 13 Jbeta. The repertoire was sequenced with immunoSEQ multiplex PCR; TCRdb's copy has only in-frame clones and lacks some. The data contain approximately 120,000 clones, over 75% of them seen just once; the ten biggest clones take up roughly 13%. The sequencing sample was made of PBMCs. The receptor source for this set is a woman aged 40 to 50 in good health and CMV-seropositive.

The J gene is TRBJ2-5, the V gene TRBV5-6; 9 nucleotides line up with TRBD1. V dropped 6 bases and J dropped 7; count of bases not matched to a gene: 10. This CDR3 is 14 amino acids long. The germline CDR1 and CDR2 sequences are SGHDT and YYEEEE. CDR3 region: CASTGTGLIGTQYF. The CDR3 DNA follows: TGTGCCAGCACCGGGACAGGGCTAATCGGGACCCAGTACTTC.

The chain combines TRBV30 with TRBJ2-1; TRBD2 matches at 9 bases. J lost 0 bases, V lost 4 bases, and 1 base had no gene match. The CDR3 extends over 14 amino acids. Germline-derived CDR1 and CDR2 are GTSNPN and SVGIG (reference sequence). CDR3 sequence reads: CAWNSGSSYNEQFF. The CDR3 DNA reads TGTGCCTGGAATAGCGGGAGCTCCTACAATGAGCAGTTCTTC.